Described below is a single T cell receptor (beta chain) sequence and its context. The TRB cDNA libraries were prepared by 5' RACE with UMI labels. TCRdb reprocessed the 5' RACE reads and keeps a single row for each CDR3 protein, giving no DNA. This sample contains 70,000 to 100,000 distinct CDR3 sequences. This sample stems from a study of CXCR3-negative and CXCR3-positive naive CD8 T cells. The clonotype originates from a human donor in good health. Some clones in this sample may be carry-over from other donors' samples. Sequenced material: naive CXCR3- CD8+ T cells from blood. Documented subset: CD45RO-CCR7+CD27+CD95- naive CD8+ T cells lacking CXCR3 (TNR3-).

CDR3 loop: CASSETATQGKLFF. The rearrangement links TRBV7-9 to TRBJ1-4; TCRdb designates TRBD1, a call that cannot be tested without DNA. Looked up from germline, CDR1 is SEHNR and CDR2 is FQNEAQ (reference sequence). The CDR3 is 14 residues long.